A selection of T cell receptor beta chains follows, all from one sample in a study of T cells expressing NK-cell markers. One entry per CDR3 protein, without DNA, is what TCRdb gives after re-calling the 5' RACE reads. The sample has 250,000 or so distinct CDR3 sequences. The sequenced sample was blood T cells: a sorted CD56 or NKG2C T cell subset, CD4+ or CD8+ T cells, or bulk PBMC T cells (not recorded which). The source is a woman aged 18 to 75 in good health. The CDR3 runs from the conserved cysteine through the conserved F or W. Not every row has a clone size; where given, it reads once, few, many or a size class.

clone size: NA; J gene: TRBJ1-5; V gene: TRBV19; CDR3 protein: CAAGHRISNQPQHF
clone size: NA; J gene: TRBJ2-7; V gene: TRBV18; CDR3 protein: CASSPVWSSGDYEQYF
clone size: NA; J gene: TRBJ2-5; V gene: TRBV20-1; CDR3 protein: CSARDRGGRETQYF
clone size: NA; J gene: TRBJ2-2; V gene: TRBV5-5; CDR3 protein: CASSLSDRGTGELFF
clone size: NA; J gene: TRBJ1-2; V gene: TRBV20-1; CDR3 protein: CSARGTGNYGYTF
clone size: NA; J gene: TRBJ1-6; V gene: TRBV6-1; CDR3 protein: CASSGQRRVESPLHF
clone size: NA; J gene: TRBJ2-1; V gene: TRBV2; CDR3 protein: CASVIAAYNEQFF
clone size: NA; J gene: TRBJ2-1; V gene: TRBV7-3; CDR3 protein: CASSSIAGAPAPWNEQFF
clone size: NA; J gene: TRBJ1-5; V gene: TRBV20-1; CDR3 protein: CSATGGEWGNQPQHF
clone size: NA; J gene: TRBJ1-1; V gene: TRBV12-3/TRBV12-4; CDR3 protein: CASSLMTGGTEAFF
clone size: NA; J gene: TRBJ2-2; V gene: TRBV27; CDR3 protein: CASSPPRIGSWDTGELFF
clone size: NA; J gene: TRBJ1-5; V gene: TRBV5-6; CDR3 protein: CASSLRGVSNQPQHF
clone size: NA; J gene: TRBJ2-7; V gene: TRBV21-1; CDR3 protein: CASSPRTAGYEQYF
clone size: NA; J gene: TRBJ2-7; V gene: TRBV5-1; CDR3 protein: CASSPGTSGSLSSYEQYF
clone size: NA; J gene: TRBJ2-3; V gene: TRBV11-2; CDR3 protein: CASSRMGASTDTQYF
clone size: NA; J gene: TRBJ2-3; V gene: TRBV7-2; CDR3 protein: CASSPPGSFTDTQYF
clone size: NA; J gene: TRBJ2-6; V gene: TRBV20-1; CDR3 protein: CSASHSGANVLTF
clone size: NA; J gene: TRBJ1-2; V gene: TRBV6-1; CDR3 protein: CASSRDRGGGYTF
clone size: NA; J gene: TRBJ2-3; V gene: TRBV25-1; CDR3 protein: CASGRSGTGMGTSTDTQYF
clone size: medium-sized; J gene: TRBJ1-6; V gene: TRBV28; CDR3 protein: CASSSPLQGHNSPLHF
clone size: NA; J gene: TRBJ2-5; V gene: TRBV20-1; CDR3 protein: CSARDLDPQETQYF
clone size: NA; J gene: TRBJ2-4; V gene: TRBV11-2; CDR3 protein: CASRGTSGKYLAKNIQYF
clone size: NA; J gene: TRBJ1-3; V gene: TRBV14; CDR3 protein: CATGQGGGNTIYF
clone size: NA; J gene: TRBJ2-1; V gene: TRBV28; CDR3 protein: CASSVPGTPDNEQFF
clone size: NA; J gene: TRBJ1-1; V gene: TRBV29-1; CDR3 protein: CSIAGVGTEAFF
clone size: NA; J gene: TRBJ1-1; V gene: TRBV5-1; CDR3 protein: CASSLGQGEAFF
clone size: NA; J gene: TRBJ2-1; V gene: TRBV20-1; CDR3 protein: CSAPTSGGANEQFF
clone size: NA; J gene: TRBJ2-7; V gene: TRBV19; CDR3 protein: CASSTASGYEQYF
clone size: NA; J gene: TRBJ1-5; V gene: TRBV5-1; CDR3 protein: CASSYGQGHQPQHF
clone size: NA; J gene: TRBJ2-2; V gene: TRBV12-3/TRBV12-4; CDR3 protein: CASSLWQGRAGELFF
clone size: NA; J gene: TRBJ2-7; V gene: TRBV15; CDR3 protein: CATSRAVAYEQYF
clone size: NA; J gene: TRBJ2-1; V gene: TRBV20-1; CDR3 protein: CSAQAGVGDEQFF
clone size: NA; J gene: TRBJ2-5; V gene: TRBV6-2/TRBV6-3; CDR3 protein: CASSYTLAGEETQYF
clone size: NA; J gene: TRBJ1-6; V gene: TRBV3-1; CDR3 protein: CASSRGDSYNSPLHF
clone size: NA; J gene: TRBJ1-3; V gene: TRBV5-1; CDR3 protein: CASSFLNTIYF
clone size: NA; J gene: TRBJ2-5; V gene: TRBV11-2; CDR3 protein: CASSQGQTQWETQYF
clone size: NA; J gene: TRBJ2-5; V gene: TRBV20-1; CDR3 protein: CSAYGTSATVQETQYF
clone size: NA; J gene: TRBJ2-1; V gene: TRBV7-2; CDR3 protein: CASSLLPGNSYNEQFF
clone size: NA; J gene: TRBJ1-2; V gene: TRBV5-5; CDR3 protein: CASSFVQAGGYTF
clone size: NA; J gene: TRBJ1-5; V gene: TRBV7-9; CDR3 protein: CASSRGGSQPQHF